Listed here is a single T cell receptor (beta chain). Antigen unknown. The data stem from a study of human T cells and chemical hapten exposure. Regarding the study as a whole: Expanded TCRs created a significantly greater count of big CDR3 similarity clusters than controls did.

In the source study's methods: Ranging from roughly 23,224 to 690,600, TCR counts per sample had a median value of around 91,000. MiXCR, applied by TCRdb to the RACE reads, yields one record per CDR3 protein. Here the V and J calls rest on TCRdb's processing, not on the authors' analysis. The data show 340,000 or so distinct CDR3 sequences, 6% to 8.5% seen once. Time point here: patch test 1, 2 weeks after DPC sensitization. Treatment defined: therapeutic diphenylcyclopropenone sensitization with weekly scalp DPC. Unfractionated whole blood was the source of the extracted total RNA. The specimen was whole blood, collected in connection with sensitization to the hapten diphenylcyclopropenone (DPC). This sequence was found in a woman younger than 35 with alopecia areata. Some clones in this sample may be carry-over from other donors' samples.

CDR3 nucleotides: TGTGCCAGCAGCCCCTTTGAGGCGGGGAGTAGCACAGATACGCAGTATTTT. Its protein product is CASSPFEAGSSTDTQYF. The V call is TRBV3-1, the J call TRBJ2-3, with a tentative D call TRBD2 (6 bases). The length of the CDR3 is 17 residues. Germline lookup yields CDR1 LGHDT and CDR2 YNNKEL (reference sequence). V lost 4 bases, J lost 0 bases, and 17 bases lay in between.